Sequencing of this T cell receptor (beta chain) was carried out in a study of beta chain features in type 1 diabetes. The authors reverse transcribed all of the isolated RNA, so sequencing captured expressed TCRB transcripts. Deep immunoSEQ sequencing covered naive, central memory and regulatory T cell samples. TCRdb keeps only in-frame clones here, not all; method: immunoSEQ multiplex PCR. Of fewer than 450,000 clones listed, less than 15% were seen once; the top ten hold 0.015%. About this clone: Antigen unknown.

By way of CD45RO/CCR7/CD25/CD127/CD95/CD27, the CD4+ regulatory, stem cell-like memory, central memory and naive cells were sorted. Sorting produced populations that all topped 98% purity. Study observations and caveats: Within each of all four CD4+ subsets, Type 1 diabetes patients had TCRB CDR3s that were moderately but significantly shorter. Insertions at VDJ junctions were less frequent in type 1 diabetes patients. These patients also deleted more nucleotides at the same junctions.

The source material was naive CD4+ T cells from blood. The TCR was taken from a woman aged 18 to 35 with type 1 diabetes.

As DNA, the CDR3 is TGTGCCTGGAGGCTAGCGGGAGGCACAGATACGCAGTATTTT. It codes for CAWRLAGGTDTQYF. This chain links TRBV30 with TRBJ2-3; 10 bases are a match to TRBD2. V trimming: 3 bases; J trimming: 1 base; junction bases outside the gene matches: 1. Per germline, CDR1 GTSNPN and CDR2 SVGIG (reference sequence). CDR3 length: 14 residues.